The rows below give T cell receptor beta chains drawn from one sample of a study of blood T cell repertoires in COVID-19. Assay: immunoSEQ multiplex PCR; the TCRdb copy retains only in-frame clones and omits some. The table shows roughly 500,000 clones, with roughly 85% occurring only once. Sequenced sample: peripheral blood. The receptors originated from a human donor in a cohort sampled during active COVID-19. CDR3s include the opening cysteine and the closing phenylalanine or tryptophan. A D gene is named only where the DNA matches it firmly. The size entry is marked missing in some rows and otherwise reads once, few, many or a size class.

v_gene,abundance,d_gene,j_gene,CDR3aa,CDR3nt
TRBV5-1,-,TRBD2,TRBJ2-1,CASSLEGGYNEQFF,TGCGCCAGCAGCTTGGAGGGAGGGTACAATGAGCAGTTCTTC
TRBV19,once,TRBD2,TRBJ2-2,CASGGTSGDTGELFF,TGTGCCAGTGGGGGGACTAGCGGGGATACCGGGGAGCTGTTTTTT
TRBV7-3,-,TRBD1,TRBJ2-2,CASSSTGVGELFF,TGTGCCAGCAGCTCGACAGGGGTCGGGGAGCTGTTTTTT
TRBV4-2,-,TRBD1,TRBJ1-2,CASTMTGIESGYTF,TGTGCCAGCACAATGACAGGGATTGAATCTGGCTACACCTTC
TRBV27,-,TRBD1,TRBJ2-2,CASRETGGAPGELFF,TGTGCCAGCAGAGAAACAGGGGGCGCCCCCGGGGAGCTGTTTTTT
TRBV4-3,-,-,TRBJ2-7,CASSLSGPSSYEQYF,TGCGCCAGCAGCTTAAGCGGGCCGTCCTCCTACGAGCAGTACTTC
TRBV7-8,-,TRBD2,TRBJ2-5,CASSPRPVTSGISYQETQYF,TGTGCCAGCAGCCCGCGGCCCGTGACTAGCGGGATCTCGTACCAAGAGACCCAGTACTTC
TRBV7-2,-,-,TRBJ2-6,CASSLAGTIEAGANVLTF,TGTGCCAGCAGCTTAGCTGGGACAATAGAAGCTGGGGCCAACGTCCTGACTTTC
TRBV10-3,few,-,TRBJ1-1,CAISEAEANVNTEAFF,TGTGCCATCAGTGAAGCCGAGGCCAATGTGAACACTGAAGCTTTCTTT
TRBV28,-,TRBD1,TRBJ2-2,CASSGTGDNTGELFF,TGTGCCAGCTCCGGGACAGGGGACAATACCGGGGAGCTGTTTTTT
TRBV28,-,-,TRBJ2-3,CASSRDSPDTQYF,TGTGCCAGCAGTCGCGACTCCCCCGATACGCAGTATTTT
TRBV29-1,few,TRBD1,TRBJ1-1,CSAGQGAGLGTEAFF,TGCAGCGCTGGACAGGGGGCGGGATTGGGCACTGAAGCTTTCTTT
TRBV5-4,few,TRBD2,TRBJ2-1,CASSLDTSGQFF,TGTGCCAGCAGCTTGGATACTAGCGGACAGTTCTTC
TRBV6-1,-,TRBD2,TRBJ2-7,CASSEALLADSYEQYF,TGTGCCAGCAGTGAAGCTTTACTAGCGGACTCCTACGAGCAGTACTTC
TRBV28,-,-,TRBJ1-4,CASSYNRIGHNEKLFF,TGTGCCAGCAGTTACAACAGGATCGGTCATAATGAAAAACTGTTTTTT
TRBV10-1,-,TRBD1,TRBJ2-7,CASSEGGTGDHEQYF,TGCGCCAGCAGTGAAGGGGGGACAGGGGACCACGAGCAGTACTTC
TRBV19,-,TRBD1,TRBJ1-4,CASSIGRGREKLFF,TGTGCCAGTAGTATTGGCAGGGGGCGTGAAAAACTGTTTTTT
TRBV27,-,TRBD2,TRBJ2-3,CASRKTSGRLTADTQYF,TGTGCCAGCAGAAAAACTAGCGGGCGCCTCACGGCAGATACGCAGTATTTT
TRBV5-1,-,TRBD2,TRBJ2-1,CASSLGAGLARNEQFF,TGCGCCAGCAGCTTGGGGGCCGGACTAGCCAGAAATGAGCAGTTCTTC
TRBV5-1,-,-,TRBJ1-3,CASRLIGGSGNTIYF,TGCGCCAGCAGGTTGATAGGGGGCTCTGGAAACACCATATATTTT
TRBV14,-,TRBD1,TRBJ1-6,CASSQGTGHYSPLHF,TGTGCCAGCAGCCAAGGGACAGGGCATTATTCACCCCTCCACTTT
TRBV20-1,-,TRBD1,TRBJ1-1,CSAGASRQGATEAFF,TGCAGTGCTGGTGCCTCGAGACAGGGGGCAACTGAAGCTTTCTTT
TRBV28,-,-,TRBJ1-5,CASSFGGVGQPQHF,TGTGCCAGCAGTTTCGGGGGGGTCGGACAGCCCCAGCATTTT
TRBV18,-,-,TRBJ1-4,CASSPRREGATNEKLFF,TGTGCCAGCTCCCCCCGCAGGGAAGGGGCAACTAATGAAAAACTGTTTTTT
TRBV7-8,-,TRBD2,TRBJ2-7,CASSLGLAIYEQYF,TGTGCCAGCAGCTTAGGACTAGCGATCTACGAGCAGTACTTC
TRBV29-1,-,-,TRBJ1-2,CSVDDSGRKYYGYTF,TGCAGCGTTGATGATTCGGGGAGAAAGTACTATGGCTACACCTTC
TRBV4-1,-,TRBD1,TRBJ1-4,CASSPDRVYEKLFF,TGCGCCAGCAGCCCGGACAGGGTCTATGAAAAACTGTTTTTT
TRBV6-5,-,TRBD1,TRBJ2-7,CASSRRQGRVHEQYF,TGTGCCAGCAGTCGGCGACAGGGGCGGGTCCACGAGCAGTACTTC
TRBV12-3/TRBV12-4,-,TRBD1,TRBJ1-6,CASNRGTAPLHF,TGTGCCAGCAATCGAGGGACAGCACCCCTCCACTTT
TRBV19,many,-,TRBJ1-2,CASSTSRGGSYGYTF,TGTGCCAGTAGTACCTCCAGGGGCGGATCCTATGGCTACACCTTC
TRBV24-1,-,TRBD1,TRBJ2-5,CATGGTGVIETQYF,TGTGCCACCGGCGGGACAGGAGTAATCGAGACCCAGTACTTC
TRBV2,-,-,TRBJ2-1,CASSEQGIYNEQFF,TGTGCCAGCAGTGAACAGGGGATCTACAATGAGCAGTTCTTC
TRBV5-5,-,TRBD2,TRBJ2-7,CASSSGGGLAGGLYEQYF,TGTGCCAGCAGCTCTGGTGGGGGACTAGCGGGAGGATTATACGAGCAGTACTTC
TRBV30,once,TRBD1,TRBJ2-1,CAWSQGVSSYNEQFF,TGTGCCTGGAGTCAGGGGGTAAGCTCCTACAATGAGCAGTTCTTC
TRBV6-5,-,TRBD2,TRBJ2-3,CASSTKRGYTDTQYF,TGTGCCAGCAGTACGAAGCGGGGGTACACAGATACGCAGTATTTT
TRBV28,-,TRBD2,TRBJ2-1,CASSLGLAGIEQFF,TGTGCCAGCAGTTTAGGACTAGCGGGGATTGAGCAGTTCTTC
TRBV5-1,few,-,TRBJ1-4,CASAQGGEGEKLFF,TGCGCCAGCGCCCAGGGAGGGGAGGGTGAAAAACTGTTTTTT
TRBV4-1,-,-,TRBJ1-2,CASSQAPRSDYYGYTF,TGCGCCAGCAGCCAAGCACCCAGGTCAGATTATTATGGCTACACCTTC
TRBV19,-,-,TRBJ1-5,CASNTGNQPQHF,TGTGCCAGTAATACGGGCAATCAGCCCCAGCATTTT
TRBV6-5,-,TRBD2,TRBJ2-7,CASSLGTSGEQYF,TGTGCCAGCAGCCTCGGGACTAGCGGCGAGCAGTACTTC
TRBV10-1,few,-,TRBJ1-2,CASSEGQSYGYTF,TGCGCCAGCAGTGAGGGACAGAGCTATGGCTACACCTTC